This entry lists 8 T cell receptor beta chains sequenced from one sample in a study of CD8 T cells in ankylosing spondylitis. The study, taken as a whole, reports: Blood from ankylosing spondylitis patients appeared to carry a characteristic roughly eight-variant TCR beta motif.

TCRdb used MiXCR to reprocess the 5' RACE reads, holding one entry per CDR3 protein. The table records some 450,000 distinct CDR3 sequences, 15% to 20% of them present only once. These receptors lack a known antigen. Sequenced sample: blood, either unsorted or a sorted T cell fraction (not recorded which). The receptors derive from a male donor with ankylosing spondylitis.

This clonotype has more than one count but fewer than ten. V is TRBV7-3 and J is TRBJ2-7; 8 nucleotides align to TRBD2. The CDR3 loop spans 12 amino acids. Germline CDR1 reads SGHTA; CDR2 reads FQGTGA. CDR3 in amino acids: CVPWRGVHEQYF. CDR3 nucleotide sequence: TGTGTACCGTGGCGGGGGGTCCACGAGCAGTACTTC. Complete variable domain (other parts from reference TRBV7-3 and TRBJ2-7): GAGVSQTPSNKVTEKGKYVELRCDPISGHTALYWYRQSLGQGPEFLIYFQGTGAADDSGLPNDRFFAVRPEGSVSTLKIQRTERGDSAVYLCVPWRGVHEQYFGPGTRLTVT.

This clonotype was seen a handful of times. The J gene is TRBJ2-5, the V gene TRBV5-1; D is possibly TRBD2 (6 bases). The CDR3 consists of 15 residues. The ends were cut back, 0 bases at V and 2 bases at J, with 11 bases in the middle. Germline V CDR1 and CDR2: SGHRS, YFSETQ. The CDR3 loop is CASSLAAGLQETQYF. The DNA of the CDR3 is TGCGCCAGCAGCTTGGCGGCGGGACTGCAAGAGACCCAGTACTTC.

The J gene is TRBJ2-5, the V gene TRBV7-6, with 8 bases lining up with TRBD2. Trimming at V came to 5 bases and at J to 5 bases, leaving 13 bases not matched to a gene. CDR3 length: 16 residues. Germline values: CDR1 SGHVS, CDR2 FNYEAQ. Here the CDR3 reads CASSHPIGGAEETQYF. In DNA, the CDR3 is TGTGCCAGCAGCCACCCTATCGGGGGGGCGGAGGAGACCCAGTACTTC.

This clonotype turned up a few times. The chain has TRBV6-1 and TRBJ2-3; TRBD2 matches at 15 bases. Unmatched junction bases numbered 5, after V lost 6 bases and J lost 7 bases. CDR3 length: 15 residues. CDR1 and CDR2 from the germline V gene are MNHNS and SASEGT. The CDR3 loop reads CASSTGTSGGNTQYF. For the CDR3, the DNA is TGTGCCAGCAGCACCGGGACTAGCGGGGGGAATACGCAGTATTTT.

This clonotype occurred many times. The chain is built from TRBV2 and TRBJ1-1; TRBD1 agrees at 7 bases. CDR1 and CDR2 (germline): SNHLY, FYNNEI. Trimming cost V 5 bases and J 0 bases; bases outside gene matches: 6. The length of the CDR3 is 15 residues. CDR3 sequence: CASSQGQTMNTEAFF. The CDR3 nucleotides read TGTGCCAGCAGTCAGGGACAGACAATGAACACTGAAGCTTTCTTT.

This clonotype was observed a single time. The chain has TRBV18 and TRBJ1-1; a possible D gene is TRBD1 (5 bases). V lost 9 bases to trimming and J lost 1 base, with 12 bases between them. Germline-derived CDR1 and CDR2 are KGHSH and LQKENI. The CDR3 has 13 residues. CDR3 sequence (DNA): TGTGCCAGTGATCAGGGAAAGAACACTGAAGCTTTCTTT. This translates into CASDQGKNTEAFF.

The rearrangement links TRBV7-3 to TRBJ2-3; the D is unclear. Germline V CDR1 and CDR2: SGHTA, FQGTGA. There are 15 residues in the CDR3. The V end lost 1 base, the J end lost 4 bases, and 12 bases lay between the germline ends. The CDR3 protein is CASSLRATPPDTQYF. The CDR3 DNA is TGTGCCAGCAGCTTAAGAGCTACCCCCCCAGATACGCAGTATTTT.

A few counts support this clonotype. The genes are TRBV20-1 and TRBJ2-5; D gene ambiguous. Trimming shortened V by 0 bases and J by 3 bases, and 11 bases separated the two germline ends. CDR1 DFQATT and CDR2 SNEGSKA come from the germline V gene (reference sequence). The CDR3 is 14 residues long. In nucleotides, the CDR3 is TGCAGTGCTAGAGATCCGCGGACGGAAGAGACCCAGTACTTC. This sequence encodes CSARDPRTEETQYF.